These 2 T cell receptor beta chains were all obtained from the same sample, sequenced in a study of shared clonotypes between healthy human individuals (dated by TCRdb to about 2020). Library preparation employed the immunoSEQ multiplex PCR assay. Held by TCRdb, this immuneACCESS table contains in-frame sequences only and omits some clones. Under half of the omission traces to an unresolved V gene where checked; the cause of the rest is unknown. For this sample there are fewer than 600,000 clones; 70% to 80% appear just once. The ten largest make up over 10% of the sample. The sample comprised PBMCs. These receptors were collected from a middle-aged woman in good health. Some clones in this sample may be carry-over from other donors' samples.

V usage is TRBV21-1 and J usage is TRBJ2-2; the DNA was not used to check the table's D call, TRBD2. TRBV21-1 is marked as a pseudogene. The CDR3 runs to 16 residues. CDR3 sequence: CASSSCSGSGTGELFF. The CDR3 DNA follows: TGTGCCAGCAGCTCCTGTAGCGGGAGTGGGACCGGGGAGCTGTTTTTT.

The chain links TRBV6-1 to TRBJ2-7; 8 bases map to TRBD2. The CDR3 extends over 15 amino acids. With V trimmed by 4 bases and J by 2 bases, 7 bases remained unmatched. The germline V gene encodes CDR1 MNHNS and CDR2 SASEGT. CDR3 loop: CASSGTLAATYEQYF. The CDR3 DNA reads as TGTGCCAGCAGTGGAACACTAGCGGCGACCTACGAGCAGTACTTC.